Listed below are T cell receptor beta chains from one sample, sequenced in a study of regulatory T cells in long-lasting Graves disease. In TCRdb, the multiplex PCR reads were re-called with MiXCR into one record per CDR3 protein. Found here are roughly 560,000 distinct CDR3 sequences, roughly a sixth of them singletons; the top ten hold 20% to 25%. These records were also assigned to another study, of T cells in Graves' hyperthyroidism and ophthalmopathy.

The material was peripheral blood mononuclear cells (PBMCs), obtained at new diagnosis, from a patient treated with antithyroid drugs. Every receptor here comes from a woman aged 35 to 60 with Graves disease. Both conserved end residues are part of each CDR3. Fields, in order: clone size, D gene, V gene, J gene, CDR3 DNA, CDR3 protein. A D gene is named only where the DNA matches it firmly. Not all rows give a size; the values are once, few, many and, for expanded clones, a class.

many,.,TRBV2,TRBJ1-5,TGTGCCAGCACCGTAGGACGTCGCAATCAGCCCCAGCATTTT,CASTVGRRNQPQHF
few,TRBD2,TRBV4-1,TRBJ2-1,TGCGCCAGCAGCCAAGATTATACGGGGGGGCGGCTGAGGGATGAGCAGTTCTTC,CASSQDYTGGRLRDEQFF
many,.,TRBV3-1,TRBJ2-1,TGTGCCAGCAGCCAAGAGGGGTCTTTCAATGAGCAGTTCTTC,CASSQEGSFNEQFF
many,TRBD1,TRBV11-2,TRBJ2-5,TGTGCCAGCAGCTTAGTAGGGGGCGCCGGGGAGACCCAGTACTTC,CASSLVGGAGETQYF
.,.,TRBV14,TRBJ1-2,TGTGCCAGCAGCCAAGAGGCAGGCTGGGGAACCTATGGCTACACCTTC,CASSQEAGWGTYGYTF
few,TRBD2,TRBV11-2,TRBJ2-2,TGTGCCAGCAGCCTCCGGACTAGCGGGGTTGTCACCGGGGAGCTGTTTTTT,CASSLRTSGVVTGELFF
many,.,TRBV28,TRBJ2-2,TGTGCCAGCAGCCTTGCCTCTAGCGACCTGAACACCGGGGAGCTGTTTTTT,CASSLASSDLNTGELFF
many,.,TRBV12-3/TRBV12-4,TRBJ2-2,TGTGCCAGCAGAACTGACCTAGCGCACACCGGGGAGCTGTTTTTT,CASRTDLAHTGELFF
many,.,TRBV6-1,TRBJ1-6,TGTGCCAGCAGAGGAGACAGGTTCGATTCACCCCTCCACTTT,CASRGDRFDSPLHF
many,TRBD2,TRBV5-1,TRBJ2-1,TGCGCCAGCAGCCTGGGGGGTGTACTAGCGGGGGGCCTTGAGCAGTTCTTC,CASSLGGVLAGGLEQFF
many,.,TRBV6-1,TRBJ2-7,TGTGCCAGCTTTTATGGCAGTAGCTCCTACGAGCAGTACTTC,CASFYGSSSYEQYF
few,.,TRBV9,TRBJ2-1,TGTGCCAGCAGCGTATCGGACAGAGTAGCCTACAATGAGCAGTTCTTC,CASSVSDRVAYNEQFF
many,TRBD1,TRBV5-1,TRBJ1-1,TGCGCCAGCAGCTTATGGACAGGGGCGAACACTGAAGCTTTCTTT,CASSLWTGANTEAFF
few,.,TRBV9,TRBJ2-7,TGTGCCAGCAGCGTAGAAACGGGCCACGAGCAGTACTTC,CASSVETGHEQYF
many,.,TRBV18,TRBJ2-1,TGTGCCAGCTCGCCATGGGACGGGGAGCAGTTCTTC,CASSPWDGEQFF
many,.,TRBV24-1,TRBJ1-4,TGTGCCACCAGTGAACGGACGGGGGCATCGGAAAAACTGTTTTTT,CATSERTGASEKLFF
.,TRBD1,TRBV19,TRBJ2-5,TGTGCCAGTAGTATGGGACAGACGCAAGAGACCCAGTACTTC,CASSMGQTQETQYF
many,.,TRBV2,TRBJ1-2,TGTGCCAGCAGGACGGGGGGGGCTGGCTACACCTTC,CASRTGGAGYTF
.,.,TRBV6-1,TRBJ1-4,TGTGCCAGCACAGGCGGTGAAAAACTGTTTTTT,CASTGGEKLFF
many,.,TRBV12-3/TRBV12-4,TRBJ1-2,TGTGCCAGCAGCTACCCCGGAAGGGCTGACTATGGCTACACCTTC,CASSYPGRADYGYTF
few,.,TRBV6-1,TRBJ1-2,TGTGCCAGCAGTGAAGCAGGAGGGGCCCTCCCCTATGGCTACACCTTC,CASSEAGGALPYGYTF
.,TRBD2,TRBV29-1,TRBJ2-1,TGCAGCGCGGGGCTAGCGGGGGGCGGTGAGCAGTTCTTC,CSAGLAGGGEQFF
.,.,TRBV7-9,TRBJ1-5,TGTGCCAGCAGCTTATCGGGGGGGAGTCGCGGCAATCAGCCCCAGCATTTT,CASSLSGGSRGNQPQHF
many,TRBD1,TRBV2,TRBJ1-6,TGTGCCAGCAGTTATACAGGGGACTCACCCCTCCACTTT,CASSYTGDSPLHF
many,TRBD2,TRBV15,TRBJ2-7,TGTGCCACCAGCAGAGATCGTGCGGGGGGGCGGGAGCAGTACTTC,CATSRDRAGGREQYF
.,TRBD1,TRBV4-2,TRBJ2-6,TGTGCCAGCAGCCCGGGACAGGGAGGTTCTGGGGCCAACGTCCTGACTTTC,CASSPGQGGSGANVLTF
many,TRBD1,TRBV12-3/TRBV12-4,TRBJ2-7,TGTGCCATTGCCCGGGACAGCTCCTACGAGCAGTACTTC,CAIARDSSYEQYF
many,.,TRBV12-3/TRBV12-4,TRBJ1-2,TGTGCCAGCAGCTTAAGGGGCTATGGCTACACCTTC,CASSLRGYGYTF
many,TRBD2,TRBV27,TRBJ2-1,TGTGCCAGCAGTACACAAGCGGGGGGACTACTTAGCGCCTACAATGAGCAGTTCTTC,CASSTQAGGLLSAYNEQFF
.,TRBD1,TRBV6-1,TRBJ2-7,TGTGCCAGCAGACCCTACCTGACAGGGATCTCCTACGAGCAGTACTTC,CASRPYLTGISYEQYF
many,.,TRBV20-1,TRBJ2-5,TGCAGTGCTAGAAGTGACAAGACCCAAGAGACCCAGTACTTC,CSARSDKTQETQYF
many,TRBD2,TRBV20-1,TRBJ2-7,TGCAGTGCTAGTAGCGGGGGTTACGAGCAGTACTTC,CSASSGGYEQYF
few,.,TRBV9,TRBJ1-1,TGTGCCAGCAGCGTAGCTACCAGGGCCGAAGCTTTCTTT,CASSVATRAEAFF
many,.,TRBV6-1,TRBJ1-5,TGTGCCAGCAGTGAAGAGAGGGCAGGACTTAGCAATCAGCCCCAGCATTTT,CASSEERAGLSNQPQHF
.,.,TRBV7-2,TRBJ1-5,TGTGCCAGCAGCTCGAAAGCAGCGGGTAGCCAGCATTTT,CASSSKAAGSQHF
once,.,TRBV3-1,TRBJ2-7,TGTGCCAGCAGCCAAAACCCACAGGGATCCTACGAGCAGTACTTC,CASSQNPQGSYEQYF
.,.,TRBV3-1,TRBJ1-1,TGTGCCAGCAGCCAACTGTCCACTGAAGCTTTCTTT,CASSQLSTEAFF
.,.,TRBV6-1,TRBJ2-3,TGTGCCAGCAGTCTCCTCCCAGGGGCCACAGATACGCAGTATTTT,CASSLLPGATDTQYF
few,TRBD1,TRBV20-1,TRBJ1-5,TGCAGCGCGGAGGGGGCCGGCAATCAGCCCCAGCATTTT,CSAEGAGNQPQHF
few,.,TRBV5-1,TRBJ1-2,TGCGCCAGCAGCTCCTTAATAAACAATAACTATGGCTACACCTTC,CASSSLINNNYGYTF
.,.,TRBV4-1,TRBJ1-5,TGCGCCAGCAGCCTGCAGGCGGCTGCCGTGGGTCAGCCCCAGCATTTT,CASSLQAAAVGQPQHF
few,TRBD1,TRBV5-1,TRBJ1-2,TGCGCCAGCAGCTCCACGACAGGGGGAGAAAGCGGCTACACCTTC,CASSSTTGGESGYTF
many,.,TRBV6-1,TRBJ2-7,TGTGCCAGCAAGGTCGGATCCTACGAGCAGTACTTC,CASKVGSYEQYF
many,.,TRBV7-3,TRBJ2-1,TGTGCCAGCAGCCCCAGCTCGGGGTCCAATGAGCAGTTCTTC,CASSPSSGSNEQFF
.,.,TRBV3-1,TRBJ1-4,TGTGCCAGCAGCCGGGACAAGAGGCTGTTTTTT,CASSRDKRLFF
many,.,TRBV3-1,TRBJ1-1,TGTGCCAGCAGCCTGTTTCAACACACTGAAGCTTTCTTT,CASSLFQHTEAFF
many,TRBD1,TRBV12-3/TRBV12-4,TRBJ2-3,TGTGCCAGCAGTGACCAGGGGGGCACAGATACGCAGTATTTT,CASSDQGGTDTQYF